Following are 27 T cell receptor beta chains from one sample sequenced in a study of T-cell memory formation after mild COVID-19. TCRdb reprocessed the 5' RACE reads via MiXCR and lists one record per CDR3 protein. The table includes 40,000 to 45,000 distinct CDR3 sequences, nearly 9.5% detected once. The sample was PBMCs or a T cell subset sorted from them (not recorded which). These receptors all come from an adult woman who had mild COVID-19 (a few samples of this study predate the infection). Cell type and time point are not known.

This clonotype occurred many times. The chain joins TRBV7-3 to TRBJ2-1, with D unclear. Trimming shortened V by 0 bases and J by 0 bases, and 9 bases separated the two germline ends. The CDR3 length is 16 residues. Looked up from germline, CDR1 is SGHTA and CDR2 is FQGTGA. This CDR3 reads CASSLTSSSSYNEQFF. The CDR3 DNA reads TGTGCCAGCAGCTTAACGTCGTCTAGCTCCTACAATGAGCAGTTCTTC. The variable domain in full, completed from reference TRBV7-3 and TRBJ2-1, reads GAGVSQTPSNKVTEKGKYVELRCDPISGHTALYWYRQSLGQGPEFLIYFQGTGAADDSGLPNDRFFAVRPEGSVSTLKIQRTERGDSAVYLCASSLTSSSSYNEQFFGPGTRLTVL.

The chain joins TRBV25-1 to TRBJ1-2; 9 bases map to TRBD1. Germline values: CDR1 MGHDK, CDR2 SYGVNS. The CDR3 runs to 15 residues. Trimming removed 2 bases from V and 4 bases from J; junction bases left unmatched: 5. The CDR3 nucleotides read TGTGCCAGCAGTGAAGGGATGACAGGGGGCTATGGCTACACCTTC. Protein sequence: CASSEGMTGGYGYTF.

The V and J genes are TRBV25-1 and TRBJ1-2; possible D gene TRBD1, 6 bases. The CDR3 is 13 amino acids. CDR1 and CDR2 from the germline V gene are MGHDK and SYGVNS. V was pared by 3 bases and J by 6 bases, with 11 bases between. CDR3 amino acids: CASSDPGADGYTF. As DNA, the CDR3 is TGTGCCAGCAGTGATCCAGGGGCTGATGGCTACACCTTC.

The gene calls are TRBV11-2 and TRBJ2-5; no clear D. Germline V gene sequence: CDR1 SGHAT, CDR2 FQNNGV. The CDR3 runs to 14 residues. The ends were cut back, 0 bases at V and 2 bases at J, with 7 bases in the middle. CDR3 bases: TGTGCCAGCAGCTTAGATAGGCAGCAAGAGACCCAGTACTTC. It specifies CASSLDRQQETQYF.

This clonotype showed up just a few times. The chain carries TRBV14 and TRBJ1-2, with 7 bases fitting TRBD1. CDR3 length equals 16 residues. The V segment lost 4 bases and the J segment 3 bases; nucleotides outside the gene matches: 11. The germline gives CDR1 SGHDN, CDR2 FVKESK. CDR3 residues: CASSLQGVTLDYGYTF. The DNA for the CDR3 is TGTGCCAGCAGCCTCCAGGGGGTGACCCTTGACTATGGCTACACCTTC.

This clonotype was seen many times. The V call is TRBV5-1, the J call TRBJ2-3; maybe TRBD2 (5 bases). CDR1 is SGHRS, CDR2 YFSETQ, per germline. This CDR3 is built from 16 residues. Trimming took off 4 bases at V and 2 bases at J, with 17 bases between the two ends. CDR3 sequence reads: CASSVLGNTLTDTQYF. The CDR3 DNA reads TGCGCCAGCAGCGTACTAGGAAACACCCTCACAGATACGCAGTATTTT.

This clonotype occurred a few times. The chain carries TRBV12-3 or TRBV12-4 and TRBJ1-5; D gene unclear. CDR3 length equals 12 residues. Trimming left V 5 bases short and J 7 bases short, with 9 bases between. The CDR3 DNA is TGTGCCAGCAGTCCCTTAGGGCAGCCCCAGCATTTT. It yields the protein CASSPLGQPQHF.

V gene TRBV20-1 combines with J gene TRBJ2-1; D not resolved. The V and J ends lost 3 bases and 3 bases respectively, with 12 bases between them. Germline CDR1 reads DFQATT; CDR2 reads SNEGSKA (reference sequence). This CDR3 has 14 residues. DNA of the CDR3: TGCAGTGCTAGGGGTAGAGGAAACTACAATGAGCAGTTCTTC. This sequence encodes CSARGRGNYNEQFF.

The chain carries TRBV7-2 and TRBJ2-7; TRBD1 might be the D (7 bases). CDR3 length: 14 amino acids. V shed 5 bases and J shed 3 bases, with 14 bases lying between them. The germline CDR1 and CDR2 sequences are SGHTA and FQGNSA. CDR3 protein: CASSPQGRLYEQYF. For the CDR3, the DNA is TGTGCCAGCAGCCCACAGGGGAGGCTCTACGAGCAGTACTTC. The full variable domain, in which reference TRBV7-2 and TRBJ2-7 provide the parts outside the CDR3, is GAGVSQSPSNKVTEKGKDVELRCDPISGHTALYWYRQSLGQGLEFLIYFQGNSAPDKSGLPSDRFSAERTGGSVSTLTIQRTQQEDSAVYLCASSPQGRLYEQYFGPGTRLTVT.

J is TRBJ2-1 and V is TRBV5-1, with 9 positions matching TRBD2. Germline V gives CDR1 SGHRS, CDR2 YFSETQ. Losses at the gene ends were 6 bases for V and 8 bases for J; bases not matched to a gene: 6. The CDR3 has 13 residues. The CDR3 sequence: CASMTAGGDEQFF. In DNA form, the CDR3 reads TGCGCCAGCATGACGGCGGGAGGGGATGAGCAGTTCTTC.

The CDR3 nucleotides are TGTGCCAGCAGCTTAGGGGCGCTAGCGGGAGGGCAGGACACAGATACGCAGTATTTT. Its translation is CASSLGALAGGQDTDTQYF. The rearrangement uses TRBV7-6 and TRBJ2-3; the match to TRBD2 covers 12 bases. This CDR3 has 19 amino acids. Germline trimming cut 1 base from V and 2 bases from J; bases unmatched to any gene: 10. Germline V gives CDR1 SGHVS, CDR2 FNYEAQ.

This clonotype was seen at least ten times. The genes are TRBV20-1 and TRBJ2-3, with D hard to call. The CDR3 runs to 13 residues. V gave up 3 bases and J gave up 0 bases, with 7 bases separating them. Germline CDR1 DFQATT, CDR2 SNEGSKA (reference sequence). CDR3 DNA: TGCAGTGCTAGCGGGTACAGCACAGATACGCAGTATTTT. Amino acid sequence: CSASGYSTDTQYF.

With respect to this clonotype: The junction and the germline gene differ at one end; a read error may be behind it. The V and J genes are TRBV27 and TRBJ2-1; the match to TRBD2 covers 9 bases. Germline V CDR1 and CDR2: MNHEY, SMNVEV (reference sequence). The CDR3 is 12 amino acids. In nucleotides, the CDR3 is TGTGCCAGCAGTTTACGCGGGGGGGGGCTCATCTTC. Encoded protein: CASSLRGGGLIF.

The CDR3 here is CASSRPDGGASGEQFF. The CDR3 bases are TGTGCCAGCAGCCGCCCCGACGGGGGGGCCTCGGGTGAGCAGTTCTTC. The chain couples TRBV27 to TRBJ2-1, with 8 positions matching TRBD2. The CDR3 runs to 16 residues. V shed 6 bases and J 9 bases; nucleotides not matched to a gene: 16. The germline V gene encodes CDR1 MNHEY and CDR2 SMNVEV (reference sequence).

V usage is TRBV30 and J usage is TRBJ1-3, with D unresolved. The CDR3 loop spans 14 amino acids. CDR1 is GTSNPN and CDR2 is SVGIG in the germline V gene (reference sequence). Trimming removed 3 bases from V and 3 bases from J, with 12 bases in between. DNA for the CDR3: TGTGCCTGGAGGCCGAATGGAGGTGGAAACACCATATATTTT. Translated, it gives CAWRPNGGGNTIYF.

The gene calls are TRBV12-3 or TRBV12-4 and TRBJ1-5; D remains unclear. Trimming stripped 6 bases from V and 7 bases from J, with 10 bases between. The CDR3 has 12 amino acids. CDR3 residues: CASSLTYQPQHF. CDR3 bases: TGTGCCAGCAGCCTAACTTACCAGCCCCAGCATTTT.

This clonotype was seen repeatedly, ten times or more. The chain employs TRBV11-2 and TRBJ2-1; no clear D gene. CDR3 size: 11 residues. The V end was cut by 4 bases, the J end by 9 bases, with 7 bases between. The V gene's germline CDR1 is SGHAT and CDR2 FQNNGV. CDR3 nucleotides: TGTGCCAGCAGCTCGGGTCCTGAGCAGTTCTTC. It specifies CASSSGPEQFF.

This clonotype was found many times. The chain has TRBV6-2 or TRBV6-3 and TRBJ2-1, with a tentative D call TRBD2 (7 bases). CDR1 is MNHEY, CDR2 SVGEGT, per germline. Trimming shortened V by 4 bases and J by 8 bases, and 15 bases separated the two germline ends. The length of the CDR3 is 14 residues. Written as DNA, the CDR3 is TGTGCCAGCAGTTTCCTCCGGGGGGCGGATGAGCAGTTCTTC. Translated, it gives CASSFLRGADEQFF.

V usage is TRBV20-1 and J usage is TRBJ1-6; maybe TRBD1 (6 bases). V dropped 4 bases and J dropped 7 bases, with 17 bases sitting between them. CDR3 length: 15 residues. Germline V gene lookup returns CDR1 DFQATT and CDR2 SNEGSKA (reference sequence). The CDR3 bases are TGCAGTGCTAACAGGGAGGGGGTTCTCAATTCACCCCTCCACTTT. Translated, it gives CSANREGVLNSPLHF.

This clonotype was counted only a few times. This chain joins TRBV30 and TRBJ1-1; D ambiguous. The CDR3 is 11 residues long. The germline gives CDR1 GTSNPN, CDR2 SVGIG (reference sequence). V lost 3 bases and J 1 base, leaving 3 bases between the germline ends. The CDR3 sequence is CAWRKNTEAFF. CDR3 DNA: TGTGCCTGGAGAAAGAACACTGAAGCTTTCTTT.

The J gene is TRBJ2-7, the V gene TRBV20-1, with D unclear. The CDR3 length is 12 residues. Deletions cut 0 bases from V and 4 bases from J, with 7 bases between. Per germline, CDR1 DFQATT and CDR2 SNEGSKA (reference sequence). CDR3 residues: CSARDLTYEQYF. In DNA, the CDR3 is TGCAGTGCTAGAGATTTAACATACGAGCAGTACTTC.

A few counts support this clonotype. The CDR3 is CASSQRGSSYNEQFF. The CDR3 DNA is TGTGCCAGCAGCCAACGAGGGTCCAGCTACAATGAGCAGTTCTTC. The J gene is TRBJ2-1, the V gene TRBV14; D is perhaps TRBD2 (5 bases). Trimming shortened V by 2 bases and J by 3 bases, and 11 bases separated the two germline ends. CDR3 size: 15 residues. Germline V CDR1 and CDR2: SGHDN, FVKESK. The variable domain in full, completed from reference TRBV14 and TRBJ2-1, reads EAGVTQFPSHSVIEKGQTVTLRCDPISGHDNLYWYRRVMGKEIKFLLHFVKESKQDESGMPNNRFLAERTGGTYSTLKVQPAELEDSGVYFCASSQRGSSYNEQFFGPGTRLTVL.

The sample holds a few counts of this clonotype. The chain recombines TRBV12-3 or TRBV12-4 with TRBJ2-5, with D possibly matching TRBD2 (6 bases). Trimming shortened V by 8 bases and J by 5 bases, and 9 bases separated the two germline ends. This CDR3 has 11 residues. The CDR3 sequence: CASGGFETQYF. The CDR3 DNA is TGTGCCAGCGGGGGGTTTGAGACCCAGTACTTC.

The genes are TRBV24-1 and TRBJ2-3; tentative D call: TRBD1 (5 bases). V was pared by 1 base and J by 2 bases, with 12 bases between. Germline V gene data show CDR1 as KGHDR and CDR2 as SFDVKD. The CDR3 runs 16 residues. The CDR3 coding sequence is TGTGCCACCAGTGATTTCTCCAGGGCGAACACAGATACGCAGTATTTT. Amino acids: CATSDFSRANTDTQYF.

This clonotype was found a few times. The chain has TRBV7-2 and TRBJ1-1; D ambiguous. V lost 0 bases to trimming and J lost 1 base, with 6 bases between them. Germline lookup yields CDR1 SGHTA and CDR2 FQGNSA. This CDR3 region has 14 residues. In DNA, the CDR3 is TGTGCCAGCAGCTTAGCGGCACAGAACACTGAAGCTTTCTTT. Its translation: CASSLAAQNTEAFF.

This clonotype was found a few times. This sequence joins TRBV24-1 and TRBJ1-2; tentative D call: TRBD1 (6 bases). CDR3 length equals 16 residues. Germline CDR1 reads KGHDR; CDR2 reads SFDVKD. Trimming pared 4 bases from V and 0 bases from J, leaving 14 bases between. The CDR3 reads CATSDRRQASNYGYTF. CDR3 coding DNA: TGTGCCACCAGTGACCGACGACAGGCGTCTAACTATGGCTACACCTTC.

The gene calls are TRBV7-9 and TRBJ1-3; tentative D call: TRBD1 (6 bases). This CDR3 is 17 amino acids long. The V end lost 5 bases, the J end lost 1 base, and 18 bases lay between the germline ends. Germline CDR1 reads SEHNR; CDR2 reads FQNEAQ (reference sequence). This CDR3 is CASSPAGTHISGNTIYF. CDR3 DNA sequence: TGTGCCAGCAGCCCCGCCGGGACACATATTTCTGGAAACACCATATATTTT. Based on the CDR3 plus reference TRBV7-9 and TRBJ1-3, the full variable domain is DTGVSQNPRHKITKRGQNVTFRCDPISEHNRLYWYRQTLGQGPEFLTYFQNEAQLEKSRLLSDRFSAERPKGSFSTLEIQRTEQGDSAMYLCASSPAGTHISGNTIYFGEGSWLTVV.